This TCR beta chain was identified in a study of breast tumors, draining lymph nodes, adjacent tissues. Whole-study findings and limits: Compared with basal-like, luminal-like tumors shared significantly more repertoire with nontumor tissue. Data fit most tumor T cells coming from lymph node, expanding in tumor. Tumor repertoires ranked between lymph nodes and nontumor tissue in diversity, with V and J gene preferences. That most tumor T cells come from lymph nodes remained unproven.

Axillary draining lymph nodes of breast cancer patients supplied the node samples. Each CDR3 protein is one row after TCRdb ran MiXCR on the multiplex PCR reads. The sample records a few hundred thousand distinct CDR3 sequences, nearly 35% being singletons. The CDR3 runs 16 residues. The germline V and J ends were trimmed by 6 bases and 0 bases, with 15 bases remaining between them. As to this clonotype: Its antigen is currently unknown.

The specimen was axillary lymph node tissue. The clonotype comes from a female donor with breast cancer. Some clones in this sample may be carry-over from other donors' samples. The chain joins TRBV12-3 or TRBV12-4 to TRBJ1-3; D is ambiguous. CDR3 residues: CASSAPGIYSGNTIYF. CDR3 DNA: TGTGCCAGCAGCGCTCCGGGGATATACTCTGGAAACACCATATATTTT.